What follows is one T cell receptor (beta chain) and its context. Antigen specificity is unknown. This sample is part of a study of OX40 agonist ivuxolimab in advanced cancers. Study conclusions and caveats: Average numbers of expanded clones were greater in CD8+ T cells than in CD4+. Clones of CD4+ and CD8+ blood T cells grew by week 6 at doses of 0.1 to 3.0 mg/kg. The authors did not determine the antigen specificity of the expanded peripheral T cells.

The protocol was immunoSEQ multiplex PCR, while the TCRdb copy is restricted to in-frame clones and leaves out a portion. This sample has fewer than 70,000 clones; around 87% occur once, and the top ten carry around 2.7%. The V and J ends lost 0 bases and 3 bases respectively, with 11 bases between them. CDR3 length: 15 residues. CDR1 KGHSH and CDR2 LQKENI come from the germline V gene. The V and J genes are TRBV18 and TRBJ1-1; D is possibly TRBD1 (5 bases). Sample: CD4+ or CD8+ T cells sorted from blood, taken in a trial of the OX40 agonist ivuxolimab. The origin of this receptor is an adult with an advanced solid tumor such as melanoma, head and neck, liver or kidney cancer. CDR3 amino acids: CASSPPWGEYTEAFF. The CDR3 nucleotides are TGTGCCAGCTCACCACCTTGGGGGGAGTACACTGAAGCTTTCTTT.